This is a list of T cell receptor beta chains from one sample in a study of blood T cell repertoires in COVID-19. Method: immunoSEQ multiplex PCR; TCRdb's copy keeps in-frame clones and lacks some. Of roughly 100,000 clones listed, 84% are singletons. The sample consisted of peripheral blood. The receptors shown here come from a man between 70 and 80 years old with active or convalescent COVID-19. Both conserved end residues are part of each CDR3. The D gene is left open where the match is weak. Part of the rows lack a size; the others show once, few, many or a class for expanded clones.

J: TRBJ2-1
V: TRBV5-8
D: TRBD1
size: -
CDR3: CASSLSPGGHNEQFF
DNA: TGTGCCAGCAGCTTGAGTCCAGGGGGACACAATGAGCAGTTCTTC

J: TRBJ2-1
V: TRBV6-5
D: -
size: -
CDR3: CASSYSQGSSYNEQFF
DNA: TGTGCCAGCAGTTACTCTCAGGGGAGCTCCTACAATGAGCAGTTCTTC

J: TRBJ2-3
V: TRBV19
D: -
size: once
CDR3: CASSTTRDTQYF
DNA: TGTGCCAGTAGTACTACCCGGGATACGCAGTATTTT

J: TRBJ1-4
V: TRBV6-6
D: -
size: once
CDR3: CASSYEGLSNEKLFF
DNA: TGTGCCAGCAGTTATGAGGGTCTCTCTAATGAAAAACTGTTTTTT

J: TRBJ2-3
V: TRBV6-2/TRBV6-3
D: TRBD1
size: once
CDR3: CASSYPTRTGSDTQYF
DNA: TGTGCCAGCAGTTACCCAACAAGGACAGGGTCAGATACGCAGTATTTT

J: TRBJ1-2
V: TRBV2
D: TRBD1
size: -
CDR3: CASRSFRQGGGYTF
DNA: TGTGCCAGCAGGAGTTTTCGACAGGGGGGTGGCTACACCTTC

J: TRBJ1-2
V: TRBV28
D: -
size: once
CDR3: CASSLIQDNYGYTF
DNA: TGTGCCAGCAGTTTAATACAGGATAACTATGGCTACACCTTC

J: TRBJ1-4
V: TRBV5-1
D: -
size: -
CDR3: CASTLEGPATNEKLFF
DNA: TGCGCCAGCACCCTGGAGGGACCAGCAACTAATGAAAAACTGTTTTTT

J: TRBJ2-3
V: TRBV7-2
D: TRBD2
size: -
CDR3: CASSLLMASGTTSTDTQYF
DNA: TGTGCCAGCAGCTTACTAATGGCTAGCGGAACCACCAGCACAGATACGCAGTATTTT

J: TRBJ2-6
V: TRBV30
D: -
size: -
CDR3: CAWKQGMGSTTPAGANVLTF
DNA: TGTGCCTGGAAACAGGGAATGGGATCAACTACCCCCGCCGGGGCCAACGTCCTGACTTTC

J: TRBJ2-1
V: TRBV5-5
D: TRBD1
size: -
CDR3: CASSPQGVVYNEQFF
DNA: TGTGCCAGCAGCCCCCAGGGGGTCGTCTACAATGAGCAGTTCTTC